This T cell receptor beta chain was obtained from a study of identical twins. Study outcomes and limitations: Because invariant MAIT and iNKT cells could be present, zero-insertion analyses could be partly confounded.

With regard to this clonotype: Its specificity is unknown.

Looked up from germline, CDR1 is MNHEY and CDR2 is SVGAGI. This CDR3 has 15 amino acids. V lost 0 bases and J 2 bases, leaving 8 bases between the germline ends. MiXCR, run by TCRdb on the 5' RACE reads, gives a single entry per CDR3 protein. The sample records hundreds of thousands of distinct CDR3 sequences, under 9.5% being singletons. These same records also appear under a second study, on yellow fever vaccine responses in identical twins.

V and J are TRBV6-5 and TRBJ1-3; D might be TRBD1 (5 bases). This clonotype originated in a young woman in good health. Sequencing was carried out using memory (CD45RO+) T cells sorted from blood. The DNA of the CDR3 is TGTGCCAGCAGTTACTCCGGGGGGACTGGAAACACCATATATTTT. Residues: CASSYSGGTGNTIYF.